These 24 T cell receptor beta chains share one sample of origin, sequenced in a study of PD-1 blockade in classical Hodgkin lymphoma. Every one of the patients relapsed after autologous stem cell transplantation (brentuximab vedotin exposure was variable). Sequenced by immunoSEQ multiplex PCR; TCRdb stores in-frame clones only, minus some. The profile shows 45,000 to 55,000 clones, roughly 66% of them singletons. The material sequenced was peripheral blood mononuclear cells (PBMCs), taken before the second cycle of nivolumab. The receptors stem from a human donor with classical Hodgkin lymphoma.

This chain links TRBV19 with TRBJ1-1; D not resolved. Germline V lookup: CDR1 LNHDA, CDR2 SQIVND (reference sequence). V was pared by 5 bases and J by 0 bases, with 13 bases between. This CDR3 contains 15 residues. The CDR3 loop reads CASSGRTVMNTEAFF. The CDR3 DNA reads as TGTGCCAGTAGTGGACGGACGGTGATGAACACTGAAGCTTTCTTT.

This clone was counted only a few times. CDR3 sequence reads: CASSPRDRLSGYTF. The CDR3 coding sequence is TGTGCCAGCAGTCCCCGGGACAGACTTTCCGGCTACACCTTC. The chain recombines TRBV28 with TRBJ1-2; 7 bases are a match to TRBD1. The CDR3 length is 14 residues. The J segment lost 8 bases and the V segment lost 5 bases, leaving 11 bases of the junction unmatched. Looked up from germline, CDR1 is MDHEN and CDR2 is SYDVKM.

The genes are TRBV30 and TRBJ2-7, with 10 bases aligning to TRBD2. The ends lost 4 bases at V and 7 bases at J; junction bases unmatched: 10. The CDR3 is 14 residues long. Germline CDR1 is GTSNPN and CDR2 is SVGIG (reference sequence). The CDR3 DNA reads TGTGCCTGGAACCCACTAGCGGGAAGGAGGGAGCAGTACTTC. The encoded protein is CAWNPLAGRREQYF.

The chain couples TRBV2 to TRBJ1-3; no clear D. Germline V gene lookup returns CDR1 SNHLY and CDR2 FYNNEI. Between the trimmed V and J ends, which lost 3 bases and 4 bases, there was a span of 7 bases. The CDR3 is 13 amino acids. Here the CDR3 reads CASSDAFGNTIYF. In DNA, the CDR3 is TGTGCCAGCAGTGACGCTTTCGGAAACACCATATATTTT.

This clone occurred a few times. V and J are TRBV6-5 and TRBJ2-2; 9 bases map to TRBD2. Germline loops: CDR1 MNHEY, CDR2 SVGAGI. V lost 9 bases and J lost 8; bases outside the gene matches: 10. This CDR3 is built from 14 residues. The CDR3 region is CASSSGMYGGELFF. For the CDR3, the DNA is TGTGCCAGTTCTAGCGGGATGTACGGAGGGGAGCTGTTTTTT.

This chain links TRBV7-2 with TRBJ2-1; D is unresolved. The germline V and J ends were trimmed by 4 bases and 10 bases, with 11 bases remaining between them. Germline V gene lookup returns CDR1 SGHTA and CDR2 FQGNSA. The CDR3 contains 12 residues. CDR3 protein: CASSSLGEEQFF. CDR3 DNA sequence: TGTGCCAGCAGCTCCTTAGGTGAGGAGCAGTTCTTC. Full variable domain (rest looked up from reference TRBV7-2 and TRBJ2-1): GAGVSQSPSNKVTEKGKDVELRCDPISGHTALYWYRQSLGQGLEFLIYFQGNSAPDKSGLPSDRFSAERTGGSVSTLTIQRTQQEDSAVYLCASSSLGEEQFFGPGTRLTVL.

This clone was observed many times. V and J are TRBV25-1 and TRBJ2-7; 7 bases agree with TRBD1. Unmatched junction bases numbered 8, after V lost 6 bases and J lost 0 bases. CDR1 and CDR2 from the germline V gene are MGHDK and SYGVNS. This CDR3 has 15 amino acids. The CDR3 region is CASSQGAGGSYEQYF. The CDR3 coding sequence is TGTGCCAGCAGCCAAGGGGCAGGGGGCTCCTACGAGCAGTACTTC.

The chain joins TRBV10-3 to TRBJ1-3, with D possibly being TRBD1 (5 bases). The germline V gene has CDR1 ENHRY and CDR2 SYGVKD. V was trimmed by 0 bases and J by 1 base, leaving 16 bases between them. The CDR3 contains 18 residues. DNA for the CDR3: TGTGCCATCAGTGAGTCGAACAGGTTCCAGGGTTCTGGAAACACCATATATTTT. Translation gives CAISESNRFQGSGNTIYF.

The chain combines TRBV21-1 with TRBJ1-1; TRBD1 reflects the table's D call only, with no check against the DNA. TRBV21-1 is labeled a pseudogene. The CDR3 is made up of 11 amino acids. The CDR3 sequence is CASSQGGEAFF. In DNA form, the CDR3 reads TGTGCCAGCTCACAGGGCGGTGAAGCTTTCTTT.

The rearrangement links TRBV30 to TRBJ2-6, with 9 bases fitting TRBD1. J was trimmed by 0 bases and V by 1 base; bases with no gene match: 4. CDR1 is GTSNPN, CDR2 SVGIG, per germline (reference sequence). The CDR3 extends over 17 amino acids. This CDR3 is CAWSGGQGFSGANVLTF. The CDR3 DNA reads as TGTGCCTGGAGTGGGGGACAGGGCTTCTCTGGGGCCAACGTCCTGACTTTC.

The rearrangement links TRBV7-2 to TRBJ2-7, with 9 bases matching TRBD2. CDR1 SGHTA and CDR2 FQGNSA come from the germline V gene. V was pared by 1 base and J by 0 bases, with 1 base of the junction left unmatched. The CDR3 spans 15 residues. The CDR3 DNA is TGTGCCAGCAGCTTAGTAGCGGGAGTCTCCTACGAGCAGTACTTC. Translation: CASSLVAGVSYEQYF.

This clone was seen a single time. V is TRBV19 and J is TRBJ1-5, with a possible D match to TRBD1 (5 bases). With 2 bases removed from V and 7 bases from J, the gap between germline ends came to 12 bases. The germline V gene has CDR1 LNHDA and CDR2 SQIVND (reference sequence). The CDR3 spans 14 residues. This CDR3 reads CASSISAGGQPQHF. CDR3 nucleotide sequence: TGTGCCAGTAGTATATCGGCGGGGGGGCAGCCCCAGCATTTT.

This chain joins TRBV6-6 and TRBJ2-7; TRBD1 aligns across 8 bases. This CDR3 is 16 amino acids long. After removal of 6 bases from V and 0 bases from J, the junction contained 10 bases not matched to a gene. Germline V CDR1 and CDR2: MNHNY, SVGAGI (reference sequence). The CDR3 loop reads CASSYSGDRFSYEQYF. The CDR3 region has the DNA TGTGCCAGCAGCTATTCGGGGGACAGGTTCTCCTACGAGCAGTACTTC.

The chain carries TRBV7-9 and TRBJ2-1; TRBD1 matches at 8 bases. The CDR3 has 16 residues. J gave up 8 bases and V 8 bases, and 17 bases lay outside the gene matches. Per the germline V gene, CDR1 is SEHNR and CDR2 is FQNEAQ (reference sequence). The CDR3 sequence: CASVLYRAGGPHEQFF. The CDR3 DNA reads TGTGCCAGCGTACTCTACCGGGCAGGGGGCCCCCATGAGCAGTTCTTC.

V gene TRBV4-3 combines with J gene TRBJ2-2; the match to TRBD2 covers 10 bases. Germline V gene data show CDR1 as LGHNA and CDR2 as YSLEER. With 0 bases clipped from V and 3 bases from J, the junction kept 1 base outside the gene matches. The CDR3 runs 16 residues. CDR3 amino acids: CASSQDGTSDTGELFF. In DNA form, the CDR3 reads TGCGCCAGCAGCCAAGATGGGACTAGCGACACCGGGGAGCTGTTTTTT.

Comment on this clone: A much larger clone lies one base from this, so it may be a read error. The same CDR3 is also encoded by other DNA sequences in this sample. This chain links TRBV9 with TRBJ2-2; 9 bases are a match to TRBD1. Germline V gene data show CDR1 as SGDLS and CDR2 as YYNGEE. The V and J ends lost 0 bases and 5 bases, in that order; junction bases with no gene match: 2. The CDR3 runs to 15 residues. DNA for the CDR3: TGTGCCAGCAGCGTAGAGACAGGGGGGACCGGGGAGCTGTTTTTT. Translating gives CASSVETGGTGELFF.

A word on this clone: This specimen includes other DNA sequences encoding the same CDR3. The chain recombines TRBV10-1 with TRBJ2-3, with TRBD1 as a possible D gene (7 bases). Per germline, CDR1 WNHNN and CDR2 SYGVQD (reference sequence). This CDR3 has 15 residues. The V gene lost 2 bases and the J gene lost 1 base, with 10 bases spanning the gap. This CDR3 reads CASSEGGTGTDTQYF. The CDR3, as DNA: TGCGCCAGCAGTGAGGGCGGGACAGGCACAGATACGCAGTATTTT.

The V gene is TRBV27, the J gene TRBJ2-3; D may match TRBD1 or TRBD2 (5 bases each). The V end lost 5 bases, the J end lost 8 bases, and 17 bases lay between the germline ends. Germline CDR1 and CDR2: MNHEY and SMNVEV (reference sequence). This CDR3 contains 14 residues. The CDR3 spells CASSTSGAAGTQYF. In DNA, the CDR3 is TGTGCCAGCAGTACATCCGGGGCTGCTGGTACGCAGTATTTT.

This sequence joins TRBV30 and TRBJ1-2; no clear D. From germline, CDR1 is GTSNPN and CDR2 SVGIG (reference sequence). Trimming pared 7 bases from V and 10 bases from J, leaving 22 bases between. The CDR3 covers 13 residues. The CDR3 nucleotides are TGTGCCTCTCTACTACTAGGTCGATCTGACTACACCTTC. The encoded protein is CASLLLGRSDYTF.

The chain couples TRBV19 to TRBJ1-2; 8 bases map to TRBD1. This CDR3 is built from 13 residues. Losses at the gene ends were 7 bases for V and 7 bases for J; bases not matched to a gene: 8. Germline V CDR1 and CDR2: LNHDA, SQIVND (reference sequence). CDR3 amino acids: CASTGGAPSGYTF. CDR3 coding DNA: TGTGCCAGTACAGGGGGCGCCCCGAGTGGCTACACCTTC.

This sequence joins TRBV10-3 and TRBJ1-5, with TRBD1 as a possible D gene (5 bases). The CDR3 consists of 13 residues. The V and J ends lost 8 bases and 3 bases respectively, with 11 bases between them. CDR1 ENHRY and CDR2 SYGVKD come from the germline V gene. The CDR3 loop is CAIREGDNQPQHF. In nucleotides, the CDR3 is TGTGCCATCCGGGAAGGGGACAATCAGCCCCAGCATTTT.

V usage is TRBV2 and J usage is TRBJ1-1; weak D call: TRBD1 (5 bases). Trimming pared 9 bases from V and 3 bases from J, leaving 14 bases between. CDR1 SNHLY and CDR2 FYNNEI come from the germline V gene. This CDR3 spans 13 amino acids. The CDR3 DNA follows: TGTGCCAGAAAGGGGCAAGGGGACACTGAAGCTTTCTTT. This translates into CARKGQGDTEAFF. Full variable domain (remainder filled in from reference TRBV2 and TRBJ1-1): EPEVTQTPSHQVTQMGQEVILRCVPISNHLYFYWYRQILGQKVEFLVSFYNNEISEKSEIFDDQFSVERPDGSNFTLKIRSTKLEDSAMYFCARKGQGDTEAFFGQGTRLTVV.

This rearrangement joins TRBV7-9 to TRBJ2-5; D gene uncertain. The CDR3 extends over 15 amino acids. Germline CDR1 is SEHNR and CDR2 is FQNEAQ (reference sequence). The V gene lost 1 base and the J gene lost 1 base, with 10 bases spanning the gap. The CDR3 region has the DNA TGTGCCAGCAGCTTAGTGGCTCAGATCCAAGAGACCCAGTACTTC. Translated: CASSLVAQIQETQYF. The full variable domain, completed using reference TRBV7-9 and TRBJ2-5, is DTGVSQNPRHKITKRGQNVTFRCDPISEHNRLYWYRQTLGQGPEFLTYFQNEAQLEKSRLLSDRFSAERPKGSFSTLEIQRTEQGDSAMYLCASSLVAQIQETQYFGPGTRLLVL.

This clone is labeled medium-sized. This sequence joins TRBV6-5 and TRBJ1-1; D unclear. The germline V gene has CDR1 MNHEY and CDR2 SVGAGI. The CDR3 has 14 amino acids. V shed 2 bases and J shed 0 bases, with 7 bases lying between them. This CDR3 reads CASSYEILNTEAFF. CDR3 coding DNA: TGTGCCAGCAGTTACGAGATATTGAACACTGAAGCTTTCTTT.